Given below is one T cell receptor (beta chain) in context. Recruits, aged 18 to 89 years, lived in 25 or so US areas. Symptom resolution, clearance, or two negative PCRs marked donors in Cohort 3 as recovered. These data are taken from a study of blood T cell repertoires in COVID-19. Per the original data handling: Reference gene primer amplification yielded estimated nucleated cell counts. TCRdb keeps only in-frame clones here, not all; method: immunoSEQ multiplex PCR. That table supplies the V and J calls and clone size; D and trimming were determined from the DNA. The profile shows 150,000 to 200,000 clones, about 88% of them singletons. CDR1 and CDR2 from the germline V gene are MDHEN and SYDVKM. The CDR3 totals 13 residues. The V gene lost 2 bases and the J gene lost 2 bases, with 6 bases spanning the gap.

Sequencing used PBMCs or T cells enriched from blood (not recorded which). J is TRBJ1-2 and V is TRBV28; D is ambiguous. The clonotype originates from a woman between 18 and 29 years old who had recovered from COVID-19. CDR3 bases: TGTGCCAGCAGTTTAAGCAGGAACTATGGCTACACCTTC. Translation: CASSLSRNYGYTF.